The sequence of this TCR beta chain was determined in a study of CD8 T cells in Susac syndrome. Findings of the study overall: It was acknowledged in the study that its TCR sequencing and HLA analysis involved a relatively small number of individuals. The CD4+ T cell repertoires in Susac syndrome did not show any clonal expansion.

Reverse transcription of about 0.5 to 1 ug RNA used random hexamers. TCRdb re-analysed the immunoSEQ multiplex PCR reads in MiXCR, keeping a single row per CDR3 protein. The table lists 95,000 to 150,000 distinct CDR3 sequences, around 96% of them singletons, with less than 0.15% in the top ten. The CDR3 consists of 16 residues. Germline V CDR1 and CDR2: MGHRA, YSYEKL. V shed 0 bases and J 8 bases; nucleotides not matched to a gene: 7. Of note for this clonotype: Its cognate antigen is unknown.

Sequencing of TCR beta was carried out in blood CD8+ and CD4+ T cells. While CD8+ and CD4+ T cells were isolated negatively, TEMRA cells were enriched by FACS. Specimen: CD4+ T cells from PBMCs. This rearrangement joins TRBV4-1 to TRBJ1-3, with TRBD1 identical over 10 bases. The clonotype comes from a human donor with Susac syndrome. The CDR3 DNA reads as TGCGCCAGCAGCCAAGATTGGGACAGGGGTTTGGACACCATATATTTT. It is translated as CASSQDWDRGLDTIYF.